This paragraph reports one T cell receptor (beta chain). What it binds is not known. This record belongs to a study of neoadjuvant anti-PD-1 for oral cavity cancer. Across the study: Non-progressing patients received a fourth nivolumab dose near day 43, then surgery on days 50-56. General study points: Each response group had just a few patients in TCR analyses.

The method was immunoSEQ multiplex PCR; TCRdb's version includes in-frame clones alone and lacks a portion of them. The sample has about 14,000 clones; roughly 69% are singletons. Germline lookup yields CDR1 MNHEY and CDR2 SMNVEV (reference sequence). The CDR3 runs 18 residues. The J segment lost 0 bases and the V segment lost 8 bases, leaving 14 bases of the junction unmatched. Time point meaning: after neoadjuvant nivolumab, at surgical resection. The genes are TRBV27 and TRBJ2-1, with 9 nucleotides matching TRBD2. Sequenced here: PBMCs, sampled after nivolumab (anti-PD-1) treatment. The sequence derives from a person aged 35-79 years with oral cavity squamous cell carcinoma. The CDR3: CASRGASGARSSYNEQFF. In DNA, the CDR3 is TGTGCCAGCCGGGGGGCTAGCGGGGCTAGGAGCTCCTACAATGAGCAGTTCTTC.